This T cell receptor beta chain is from a study of vaccination effects on CD4 cells after COVID-19. The CDR3 runs 13 residues. Germline CDR1 is SEHNR and CDR2 is FQNEAQ (reference sequence). The germline V and J ends were trimmed by 5 bases and 5 bases, with 12 bases remaining between them. Study findings and constraints: Marked clonal contraction of both clone types appeared late after vaccination. Healthy vaccinees' vaccine-induced clones included only 1 of 255 that recognized common cold coronaviruses.

Upon completion of about 10 days in culture, CD4+ T cells were isolated. Negative nucleocapsid antibody tests before and after vaccination confirmed no previous SARS-CoV-2 infection. On days 3 and 7, fresh IL-2 medium replaced half the medium. Profiled with immunoSEQ multiplex PCR; TCRdb holds only in-frame clones, not every one. The table has around 35,000 clones, 68% seen once. With regard to this clone: Its antigen is as yet unknown.

This receptor was taken from a human donor who received a COVID-19 vaccine. The rearrangement joins TRBV7-9 to TRBJ1-2; possibly TRBD1 for D (5 bases). The starting material was CD4+ T cells from PBMCs cultured without peptide, obtained before COVID-19 vaccination. CDR3 protein: CASSTGTAYGYTF. CDR3 nucleotide sequence: TGTGCCAGCAGCACCGGGACGGCATATGGCTACACCTTC.